This passage covers 10 T cell receptor beta chains from one sample sequenced in a study of shared clonotypes between healthy human individuals. Profiled with immunoSEQ multiplex PCR; TCRdb holds only in-frame clones, not every one. The table lists some 1 million clones, about 76% of them singletons, with about 1.5% in the top ten. The material sequenced was memory CD4+ T cells sorted from blood. The subset is: CD45RA-negative fraction. The origin of the receptors is a man aged 18 to 30 in good health.

The V call is TRBV30, the J call TRBJ2-3; D is unclear. The CDR3 length is 11 residues. Germline CDR1 and CDR2: GTSNPN and SVGIG (reference sequence). V was shortened by 0 bases and J by 8 bases, with 6 bases between the two germline ends. The CDR3 sequence: CAWSVLGTQYF. In nucleotides, the CDR3 is TGTGCCTGGAGTGTTTTGGGTACGCAGTATTTT.

In regard to this clone: Different DNA sequences within this sample yield the same CDR3. This chain uses TRBV7-2 with TRBJ2-5; the match to TRBD2 covers 10 bases. V was clipped by 2 bases and J by 1 base; unmatched bases: 4. The V gene's germline CDR1 is SGHTA and CDR2 FQGNSA. The CDR3 loop spans 16 amino acids. CDR3 coding DNA: TGTGCCAGCAGCTTACGGACTAGCGGTTTCCAAGAGACCCAGTACTTC. Encoded protein: CASSLRTSGFQETQYF. Full variable domain (remainder filled in from reference TRBV7-2 and TRBJ2-5): GAGVSQSPSNKVTEKGKDVELRCDPISGHTALYWYRQSLGQGLEFLIYFQGNSAPDKSGLPSDRFSAERTGGSVSTLTIQRTQQEDSAVYLCASSLRTSGFQETQYFGPGTRLLVL.

The V call is TRBV18, the J call TRBJ2-3; D gene ambiguous. CDR1 and CDR2 from the germline V gene are KGHSH and LQKENI. With 1 base removed from V and 1 base from J, the gap between germline ends came to 12 bases. The CDR3 totals 16 residues. The CDR3 sequence: CASSPLSGRGTDTQYF. For the CDR3, the DNA is TGTGCCAGCTCACCACTTTCGGGTAGGGGCACAGATACGCAGTATTTT. The full variable domain, in which reference TRBV18 and TRBJ2-3 provide the parts outside the CDR3, is NAGVMQNPRHLVRRRGQEARLRCSPMKGHSHVYWYRQLPEEGLKFMVYLQKENIIDESGMPKERFSAEFPKEGPSILRIQQVVRGDSAAYFCASSPLSGRGTDTQYFGPGTRLTVL.

Worth noting for this clone: One end of the junction does not line up with germline, which may come from a read error. The gene calls are TRBV7-7 and TRBJ2-5, with TRBD1 matching over 7 bases. The germline V gene has CDR1 SSHAT and CDR2 FNYEAQ (reference sequence). The CDR3 runs 15 residues. The CDR3 is CASSPSSDRAETQYF. In DNA form, the CDR3 reads TGTGCTAGCAGCCCCTCCAGCGACAGGGCGGAGACCCAGTACTTC.

This clone was counted only a few times. In DNA form, the CDR3 reads TGTGCCAGCAGTGCCAGGGAGGGCAATCAGCCCCAGCATTTT. Encoded protein: CASSAREGNQPQHF. The rearrangement uses TRBV6-1 and TRBJ1-5; possibly TRBD1 for D (5 bases). This CDR3 spans 14 amino acids. Trimming pared 4 bases from V and 2 bases from J, leaving 9 bases between. The germline CDR1 and CDR2 sequences are MNHNS and SASEGT.

The V and J genes are TRBV30 and TRBJ1-6; maybe TRBD1 (6 bases). The CDR3 has 13 residues. Germline V gene sequence: CDR1 GTSNPN, CDR2 SVGIG (reference sequence). V lost 8 bases and J 7 bases, leaving 15 bases between the germline ends. The CDR3 loop is CAGARDTNSPLHF. The CDR3 DNA reads as TGTGCCGGCGCCCGGGACACAAATTCACCCCTCCACTTT. Drawing the rest from reference TRBV30 and TRBJ1-6, the complete variable domain is SQTIHQWPATLVQPVGSPLSLECTVEGTSNPNLYWYRQAAGRGLQLLFYSVGIGQISSEVPQNLSASRPQDRQFILSSKKLLLSDSGFYLCAGARDTNSPLHFGNGTRLTVT.

The chain has TRBV30 and TRBJ2-7; D may be TRBD1 or TRBD2 (5 bases each). The CDR3 spans 13 residues. The V end lost 2 bases, the J end lost 7 bases, and 15 bases lay between the germline ends. The germline V gene has CDR1 GTSNPN and CDR2 SVGIG (reference sequence). The CDR3 sequence is CAWSRDLKGEQYF. In nucleotides, the CDR3 is TGTGCCTGGAGTCGGGACCTAAAGGGTGAGCAGTACTTC.

The chain links TRBV10-3 to TRBJ1-2; 7 nucleotides align to TRBD1. Germline lookup yields CDR1 ENHRY and CDR2 SYGVKD. Trimming cost V 4 bases and J 5 bases; bases outside gene matches: 4. CDR3 length: 13 amino acids. CDR3: CAISAQGGYGYTF. The CDR3 nucleotides are TGTGCCATCAGTGCCCAGGGGGGGTATGGCTACACCTTC.

This clone was picked up one time. The J gene is TRBJ2-5, the V gene TRBV5-3; D remains unclear. TRBV5-3 is an ORF; its function is uncertain. The V end lost 2 bases, the J end lost 4 bases, and 9 bases lay between the germline ends. The CDR3 loop spans 13 amino acids. The CDR3 here is CARSFDSPETQYF. The CDR3, as DNA: TGTGCCAGAAGCTTTGATAGCCCAGAGACCCAGTACTTC.

The chain recombines TRBV30 with TRBJ2-7; 8 bases are a match to TRBD2. Germline CDR1 and CDR2: GTSNPN and SVGIG (reference sequence). The CDR3 sequence is 15 residues long. Losses at the gene ends were 3 bases for V and 3 bases for J; bases not matched to a gene: 10. The CDR3 here is CAWSASGGLGYEQYF. The CDR3 nucleotides read TGTGCCTGGAGCGCAAGCGGGGGTCTCGGCTACGAGCAGTACTTC.